Below are 22 T cell receptor beta chains sequenced from a single sample in a study of Ad26.COV2.S vaccination and SARS-CoV-2 variants. Clones were sequenced by immunoSEQ multiplex PCR, and TCRdb holds only the in-frame ones, with some missing. The data hold more than 400,000 clones, with less than 95% observed a single time. Described treatment: 15 to 20 received Ad26.COV2.S at low or high dose, single or two shots; 5 received placebo; per-sample allocation not given. On day 63 after the first injection, vaccine and placebo recipients gave samples. Sample: peripheral blood, taken in a trial of Ad26.COV2.S vaccine versus placebo. The receptors stem from a person between 18 and 60 years old who received the Ad26.COV2.S COVID-19 vaccine or a placebo.

The V gene is TRBV6-5, the J gene TRBJ1-1; TRBD1 is a possible D gene (6 bases). Trimming stripped 0 bases from V and 4 bases from J, with 12 bases between. CDR3 length: 15 amino acids. Germline loops: CDR1 MNHEY, CDR2 SVGAGI. The CDR3 region has the DNA TGTGCCAGCAGTTACTCAGGGGGGCTGGCCACTGAAGCTTTCTTT. Translating it yields CASSYSGGLATEAFF.

This clone is a singleton in its sample. J is TRBJ2-1 and V is TRBV5-4, with 8 bases fitting TRBD2. V trimming: 3 bases; J trimming: 3 bases; junction bases outside the gene matches: 20. Per the germline V gene, CDR1 is SGHNT and CDR2 is YYREEE (reference sequence). This CDR3 contains 20 residues. The CDR3 spells CASSSGGLAGSSIHYNEQFF. CDR3 nucleotide sequence: TGTGCCAGCAGCTCCGGGGGGCTAGCGGGTTCTTCAATTCACTACAATGAGCAGTTCTTC.

This clone was counted between two and nine times. The gene calls are TRBV3-1 (or the pseudogene TRBV3-2) and TRBJ2-7; no clear D gene. Germline lookup yields CDR1 LGHDT and CDR2 YNNKEL (reference sequence). V was trimmed by 0 bases and J by 2 bases, leaving 14 bases between them. CDR3 size: 16 residues. The CDR3 loop is CASSQESLSLTYEQYF. CDR3 nucleotide sequence: TGTGCCAGCAGCCAAGAATCACTGTCACTTACCTACGAGCAGTACTTC.

This chain joins TRBV4-2 and TRBJ2-7, with D possibly TRBD1 on 6 matching bases. This CDR3 contains 14 residues. V was shortened by 3 bases and J by 2 bases, with 11 bases between the two germline ends. Germline CDR1 LGHNA, CDR2 YNFKEQ. The DNA for the CDR3 is TGTGCCAGCAGCCACTCAGGGGATACCTACGAGCAGTACTTC. Translated: CASSHSGDTYEQYF.

The chain couples TRBV19 to TRBJ2-5; TRBD1 agrees at 7 bases. With 4 bases clipped from V and 2 bases from J, the junction kept 1 base outside the gene matches. Germline CDR1 reads LNHDA; CDR2 reads SQIVND (reference sequence). This CDR3 spans 13 amino acids. Here the CDR3 DNA reads TGTGCCAGTAGTACGACAGGGCAAGAGACCCAGTACTTC. Its protein product is CASSTTGQETQYF.

V gene TRBV6-4 combines with J gene TRBJ1-2; 10 bases line up with TRBD1. This CDR3 has 17 amino acids. CDR1 MRHNA and CDR2 SNTAGT come from the germline V gene. V lost 0 bases to trimming and J lost 3 bases; unmatched junction nucleotides: 7. The CDR3 sequence: CASSDSGLGQGYYGYTF. The CDR3 DNA reads TGTGCCAGCAGTGACTCGGGATTGGGACAGGGGTACTATGGCTACACCTTC.

The chain couples TRBV28 to TRBJ1-4, with D possibly TRBD1 on 5 matching bases. V was trimmed by 2 bases and J by 0 bases, leaving 10 bases between them. The CDR3 contains 16 residues. Germline CDR1 and CDR2: MDHEN and SYDVKM. The CDR3 spells CASSLTGSATNEKLFF. The CDR3 DNA reads TGTGCCAGCAGTTTAACAGGTTCTGCAACTAATGAAAAACTGTTTTTT.

The chain is built from TRBV7-2 and TRBJ2-3; unclear D gene. Germline loops: CDR1 SGHTA, CDR2 FQGNSA. CDR3 size: 14 residues. The V end lost 3 bases, the J end lost 1 base, and 8 bases lay between the germline ends. This chain's CDR3 is CASSLKGGTDTQYF. The CDR3 DNA reads TGTGCCAGCAGCTTGAAAGGAGGCACAGATACGCAGTATTTT. The full variable domain, with the rest looked up from reference TRBV7-2 and TRBJ2-3, is GAGVSQSPSNKVTEKGKDVELRCDPISGHTALYWYRQSLGQGLEFLIYFQGNSAPDKSGLPSDRFSAERTGGSVSTLTIQRTQQEDSAVYLCASSLKGGTDTQYFGPGTRLTVL.

The chain has TRBV14 and TRBJ2-6; D remains unclear. Trimming shortened V by 6 bases and J by 2 bases, and 5 bases separated the two germline ends. The CDR3 is 13 amino acids. CDR1 is SGHDN, CDR2 FVKESK, per germline. For the CDR3, the DNA is TGTGCCAGCAGGGACGCTGGGGCCAACGTCCTGACTTTC. Residues: CASRDAGANVLTF.

CDR3 in DNA: TGTGCCAGCAGTGAATGGAGCGGGAGGGTCACAGATACGCAGTATTTT. Its translation: CASSEWSGRVTDTQYF. The gene calls are TRBV25-1 and TRBJ2-3, with 10 bases that match TRBD2. The CDR3 is 16 residues long. CDR1 is MGHDK and CDR2 is SYGVNS in the germline V gene. The V and J ends lost 1 base and 2 bases, in that order; junction bases with no gene match: 3.

CDR3 DNA sequence: TGCAGCGTTGAAGACTACGGTCTAGAGGACGGCACAGATACGCAGTATTTT. Translating gives CSVEDYGLEDGTDTQYF. The V gene is TRBV29-1, the J gene TRBJ2-3; D gene unclear. Germline values: CDR1 SQVTM, CDR2 ANQGSEA. The V and J ends lost 0 bases and 1 base respectively, with 17 bases between them. The CDR3 length is 17 residues.

The chain is built from TRBV5-1 and TRBJ2-5; TRBD2 matches at 9 bases. The length of the CDR3 is 17 residues. CDR1 is SGHRS and CDR2 is YFSETQ in the germline V gene. With 0 bases clipped from V and 4 bases from J, the junction kept 10 bases outside the gene matches. The CDR3 protein is CASSLGPGRGGGETQYF. In nucleotides, the CDR3 is TGCGCCAGCAGCTTGGGCCCTGGGCGGGGGGGCGGAGAGACCCAGTACTTC.

Ten or more counts support this clone. Here the CDR3 DNA reads TGTGCCAGTATCCCGACCGGGGTTAGCAATCAGCCCCAGCATTTT. Protein: CASIPTGVSNQPQHF. J is TRBJ1-5 and V is TRBV19; the D is unclear. V lost 7 bases to trimming and J lost 0 bases, with 13 bases between them. In germline, CDR1 is LNHDA, CDR2 SQIVND (reference sequence). The CDR3 extends over 15 amino acids.

This chain joins TRBV7-8 and TRBJ1-2, with no clear D. V was shortened by 1 base and J by 6 bases, with 3 bases between the two germline ends. In germline, CDR1 is SGHVS, CDR2 FQNEAQ. This CDR3 comprises 11 residues. CDR3 sequence (DNA): TGTGCCAGCAGCTTAGGAGATGGCTACACCTTC. This codes for CASSLGDGYTF.

V usage is TRBV10-3 and J usage is TRBJ1-6; 7 bases fit TRBD1. This CDR3 has 15 residues. The ends lost 0 bases at V and 13 bases at J; junction bases unmatched: 9. Germline V gene sequence: CDR1 ENHRY, CDR2 SYGVKD. The CDR3 here is CAISESVEGASPLHF. The CDR3 bases are TGTGCCATCAGTGAGTCGGTGGAGGGGGCATCGCCCCTCCACTTT.

The V gene is TRBV7-6, the J gene TRBJ2-5; 11 nucleotides agree with TRBD1. Germline assignment: CDR1 SGHVS and CDR2 FNYEAQ. With V trimmed by 0 bases and J by 5 bases, 5 bases remained unmatched. This CDR3 is built from 16 residues. The DNA for the CDR3 is TGTGCCAGCAGCTTAGCGGGACAGGGGGTTTGGGAGACCCAGTACTTC. Translating it yields CASSLAGQGVWETQYF.

The chain joins TRBV5-1 to TRBJ2-2; the D call may be TRBD1 or TRBD2 (5 bases each). V shed 4 bases and J shed 9 bases, with 10 bases lying between them. There are 12 residues in the CDR3. The germline gives CDR1 SGHRS, CDR2 YFSETQ. CDR3 in amino acids: CASSPGARELFF. The CDR3 nucleotides are TGCGCCAGCAGCCCCGGGGCGCGGGAGCTGTTTTTT.

The CDR3: CASSLVEEGTDTQYF. The CDR3 nucleotides read TGTGCCAGCAGCTTGGTGGAAGAGGGAACAGATACGCAGTATTTT. The chain recombines TRBV7-6 with TRBJ2-3; D possibly corresponds to TRBD2 (5 bases). Deletions cut 3 bases from V and 3 bases from J, with 13 bases between. The length of the CDR3 is 15 residues. Germline V gives CDR1 SGHVS, CDR2 FNYEAQ.

About this clone itself: This specimen includes other DNA sequences encoding the same CDR3. The CDR3, as DNA: TGTGCCAGCAGCTTTATCTACGAGCAGTACTTC. This gives the protein CASSFIYEQYF. The chain combines TRBV7-9 with TRBJ2-7; unclear D gene. The CDR3 loop spans 11 amino acids. Germline V gives CDR1 SEHNR, CDR2 FQNEAQ (reference sequence). V gave up 3 bases and J gave up 3 bases, with 3 bases separating them.

Points on this clone: A much more abundant neighbour one base away suggests this may be a read error. This same CDR3 is encoded by further DNA sequences in the sample. The J gene is TRBJ1-2, the V gene TRBV6-1, with no clear D. V dropped 1 base and J dropped 5 bases, with 5 bases sitting between them. Germline CDR1 reads MNHNS; CDR2 reads SASEGT. This CDR3 comprises 12 residues. Here the CDR3 reads CASSEVGYGYTF. CDR3 DNA: TGTGCCAGCAGTGAAGTCGGATATGGCTACACCTTC.

This clone was observed a single time. CDR3 sequence: CASSQGAGSNQPQHF. The DNA for the CDR3 is TGTGCCAGCAGCCAGGGGGCGGGGAGCAATCAGCCCCAGCATTTT. V is TRBV7-6 and J is TRBJ1-5, with 8 bases identical to TRBD1. Trimming removed 5 bases from V and 1 base from J; junction bases left unmatched: 4. In germline, CDR1 is SGHVS, CDR2 FNYEAQ. This CDR3 spans 15 amino acids.

The gene calls are TRBV3-1 (or the pseudogene TRBV3-2) and TRBJ2-5, with TRBD1 matching 7 bases. This CDR3 comprises 17 residues. The V segment lost 1 base and the J segment 5 bases; nucleotides outside the gene matches: 13. CDR1 is LGHDT, CDR2 YNNKEL, per germline (reference sequence). The DNA of the CDR3 is TGTGCCAGCAGCCAAGCTCCCAGGACAGGAGGCCCGGAGACCCAGTACTTC. Its translation is CASSQAPRTGGPETQYF.